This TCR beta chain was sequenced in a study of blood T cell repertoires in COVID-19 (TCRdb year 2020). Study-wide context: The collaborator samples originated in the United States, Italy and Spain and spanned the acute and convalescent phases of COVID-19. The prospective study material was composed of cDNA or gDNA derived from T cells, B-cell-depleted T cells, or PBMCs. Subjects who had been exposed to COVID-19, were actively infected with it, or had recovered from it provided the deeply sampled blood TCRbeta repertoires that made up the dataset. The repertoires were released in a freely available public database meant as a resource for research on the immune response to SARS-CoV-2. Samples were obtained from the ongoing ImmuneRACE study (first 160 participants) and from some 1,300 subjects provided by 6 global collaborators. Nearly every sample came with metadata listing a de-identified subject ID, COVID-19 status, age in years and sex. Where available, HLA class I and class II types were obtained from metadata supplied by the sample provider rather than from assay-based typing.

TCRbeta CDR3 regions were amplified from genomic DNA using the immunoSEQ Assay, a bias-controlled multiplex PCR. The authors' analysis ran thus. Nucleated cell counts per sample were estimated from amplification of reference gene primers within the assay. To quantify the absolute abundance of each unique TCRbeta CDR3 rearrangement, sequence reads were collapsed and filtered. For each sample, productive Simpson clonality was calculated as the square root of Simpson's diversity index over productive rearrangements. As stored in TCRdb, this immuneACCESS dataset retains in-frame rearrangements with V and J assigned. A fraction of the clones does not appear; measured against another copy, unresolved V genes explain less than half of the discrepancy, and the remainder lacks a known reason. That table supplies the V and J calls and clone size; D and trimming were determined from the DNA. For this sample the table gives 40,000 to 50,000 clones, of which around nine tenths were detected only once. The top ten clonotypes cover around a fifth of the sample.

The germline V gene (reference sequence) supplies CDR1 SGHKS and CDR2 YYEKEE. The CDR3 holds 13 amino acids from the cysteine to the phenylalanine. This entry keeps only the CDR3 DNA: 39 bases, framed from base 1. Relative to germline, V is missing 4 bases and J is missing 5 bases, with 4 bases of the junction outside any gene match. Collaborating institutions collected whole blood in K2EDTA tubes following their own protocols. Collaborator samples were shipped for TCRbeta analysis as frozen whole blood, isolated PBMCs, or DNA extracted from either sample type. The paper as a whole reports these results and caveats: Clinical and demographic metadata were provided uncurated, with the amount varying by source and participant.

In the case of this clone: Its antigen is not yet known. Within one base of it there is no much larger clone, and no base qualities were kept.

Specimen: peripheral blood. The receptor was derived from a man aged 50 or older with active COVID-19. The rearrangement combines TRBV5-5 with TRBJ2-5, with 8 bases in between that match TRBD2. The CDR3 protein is CASSPRGGETQYF. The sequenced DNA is TGTGCCAGCAGCCCCCGGGGGGGGGAGACCCAGTACTTC.